What follows describes a single T cell receptor (beta chain). Its antigen is not known. The sample originates from a study of post-analysis software for immune sequencing data. Study observations and caveats: A handful of TRBV segments, including TRBV5-6, TRBV5-1 and TRBV20-1, were more frequent in patients than controls.

Unique molecular identifiers were built into the TCR beta cDNA libraries. Using its own MiXCR run on the PCR reads, TCRdb lists one record per CDR3 protein. The table includes hundreds of thousands of distinct CDR3 sequences, over 35% detected once. J was trimmed by 11 bases and V by 1 base; bases with no gene match: 7. This CDR3 is built from 13 residues. The chain combines TRBV12-3 or TRBV12-4 with TRBJ2-5; 7 positions agree with TRBD2. This clonotype was sampled from a girl aged 10 to 17 with multiple sclerosis. The sequenced material came from blood. The CDR3: CASSLGRGGEQYF. CDR3 nucleotide sequence: TGTGCCAGCAGTTTAGGTCGGGGAGGGGAGCAGTACTTC.